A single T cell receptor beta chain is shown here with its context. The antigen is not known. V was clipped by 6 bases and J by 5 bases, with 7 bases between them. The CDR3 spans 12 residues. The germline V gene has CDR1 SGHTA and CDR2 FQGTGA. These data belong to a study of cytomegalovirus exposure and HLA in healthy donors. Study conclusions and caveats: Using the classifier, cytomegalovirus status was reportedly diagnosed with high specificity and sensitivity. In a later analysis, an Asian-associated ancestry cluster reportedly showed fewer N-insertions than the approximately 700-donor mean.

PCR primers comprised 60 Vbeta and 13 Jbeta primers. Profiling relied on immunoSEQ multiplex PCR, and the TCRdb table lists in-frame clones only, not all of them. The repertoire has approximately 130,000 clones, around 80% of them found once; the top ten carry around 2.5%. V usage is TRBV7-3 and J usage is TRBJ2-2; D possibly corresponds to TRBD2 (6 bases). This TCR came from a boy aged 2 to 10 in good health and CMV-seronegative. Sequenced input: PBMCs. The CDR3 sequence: CASSRGTGELFF. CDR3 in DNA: TGTGCCAGCAGTCGGGGGACCGGGGAGCTGTTTTTT.